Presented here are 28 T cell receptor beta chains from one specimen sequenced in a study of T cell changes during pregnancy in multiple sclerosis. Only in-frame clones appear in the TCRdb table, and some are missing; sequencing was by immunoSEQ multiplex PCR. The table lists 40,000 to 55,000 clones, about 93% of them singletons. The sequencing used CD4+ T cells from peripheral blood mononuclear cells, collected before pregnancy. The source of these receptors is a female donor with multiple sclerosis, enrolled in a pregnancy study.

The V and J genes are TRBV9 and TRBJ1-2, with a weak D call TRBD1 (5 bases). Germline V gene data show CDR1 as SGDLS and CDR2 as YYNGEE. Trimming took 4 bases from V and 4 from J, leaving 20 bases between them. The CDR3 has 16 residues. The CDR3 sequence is CASSPLVHRRSYGYTF. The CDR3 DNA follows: TGTGCCAGCAGCCCCCTAGTTCACAGGAGAAGCTATGGCTACACCTTC.

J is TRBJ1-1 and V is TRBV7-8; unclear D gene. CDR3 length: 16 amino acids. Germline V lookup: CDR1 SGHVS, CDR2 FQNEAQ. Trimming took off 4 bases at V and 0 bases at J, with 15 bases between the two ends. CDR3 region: CASSSPGGIMNTEAFF. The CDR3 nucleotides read TGTGCCAGCAGCTCCCCTGGAGGAATCATGAACACTGAAGCTTTCTTT.

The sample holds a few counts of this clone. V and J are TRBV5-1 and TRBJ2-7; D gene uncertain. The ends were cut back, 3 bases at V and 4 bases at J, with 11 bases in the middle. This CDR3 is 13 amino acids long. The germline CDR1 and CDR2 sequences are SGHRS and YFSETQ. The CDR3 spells CASSSRVGYEQYF. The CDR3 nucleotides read TGCGCCAGCAGCTCCCGGGTCGGATACGAGCAGTACTTC. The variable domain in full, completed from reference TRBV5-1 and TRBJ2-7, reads KAGVTQTPRYLIKTRGQQVTLSCSPISGHRSVSWYQQTPGQGLQFLFEYFSETQRNKGNFPGRFSGRQFSNSRSEMNVSTLELGDSALYLCASSSRVGYEQYFGPGTRLTVT.

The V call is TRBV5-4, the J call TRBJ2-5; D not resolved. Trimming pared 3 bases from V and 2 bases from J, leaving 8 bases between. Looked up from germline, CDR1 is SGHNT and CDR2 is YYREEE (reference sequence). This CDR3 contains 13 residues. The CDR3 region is CASSSRSQETQYF. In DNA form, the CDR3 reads TGTGCCAGCAGCTCCCGGTCACAAGAGACCCAGTACTTC.

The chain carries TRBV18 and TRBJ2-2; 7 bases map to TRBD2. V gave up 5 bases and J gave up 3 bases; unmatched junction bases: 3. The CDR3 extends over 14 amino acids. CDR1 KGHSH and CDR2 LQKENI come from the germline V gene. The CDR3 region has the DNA TGTGCCAGCTCAGTCGCGGGGGACACCGGGGAGCTGTTTTTT. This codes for CASSVAGDTGELFF.

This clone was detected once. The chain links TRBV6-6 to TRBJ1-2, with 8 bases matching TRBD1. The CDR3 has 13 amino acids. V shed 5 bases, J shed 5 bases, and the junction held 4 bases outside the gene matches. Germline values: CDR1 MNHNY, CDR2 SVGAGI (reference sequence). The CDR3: CASSTRQGYGYTF. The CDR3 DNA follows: TGTGCCAGCAGTACCCGACAGGGGTATGGCTACACCTTC.

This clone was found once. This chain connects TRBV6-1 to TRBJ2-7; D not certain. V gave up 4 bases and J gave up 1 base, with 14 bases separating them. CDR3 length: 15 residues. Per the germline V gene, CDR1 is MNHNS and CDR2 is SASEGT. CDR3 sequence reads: CASSGSVIPSYEQYF. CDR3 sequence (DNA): TGTGCCAGCAGTGGTTCGGTTATACCTTCCTACGAGCAGTACTTC.

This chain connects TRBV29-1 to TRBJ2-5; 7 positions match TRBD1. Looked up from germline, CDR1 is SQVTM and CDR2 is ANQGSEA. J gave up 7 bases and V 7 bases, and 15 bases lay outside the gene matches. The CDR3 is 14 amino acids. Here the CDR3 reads CSADYRGSKGTQYF. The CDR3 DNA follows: TGCAGCGCTGACTACAGGGGCTCAAAGGGGACCCAGTACTTC.

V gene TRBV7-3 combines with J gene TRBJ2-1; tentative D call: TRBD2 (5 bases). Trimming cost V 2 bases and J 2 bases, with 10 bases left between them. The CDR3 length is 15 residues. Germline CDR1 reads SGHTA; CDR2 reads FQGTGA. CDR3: CASSLAGLAYNEQFF. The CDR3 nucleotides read TGTGCCAGCAGCTTAGCGGGCCTGGCCTACAATGAGCAGTTCTTC.

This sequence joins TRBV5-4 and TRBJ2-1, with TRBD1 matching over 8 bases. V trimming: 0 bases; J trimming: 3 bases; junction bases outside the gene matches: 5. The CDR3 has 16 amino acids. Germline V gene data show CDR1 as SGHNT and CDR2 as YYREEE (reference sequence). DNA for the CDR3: TGTGCCAGCAGCTTGGCCGGGGACAGGTACTACAATGAGCAGTTCTTC. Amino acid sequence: CASSLAGDRYYNEQFF. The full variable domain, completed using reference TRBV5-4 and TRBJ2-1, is ETGVTQSPTHLIKTRGQQVTLRCSSQSGHNTVSWYQQALGQGPQFIFQYYREEENGRGNFPPRFSGLQFPNYSSELNVNALELDDSALYLCASSLAGDRYYNEQFFGPGTRLTVL.

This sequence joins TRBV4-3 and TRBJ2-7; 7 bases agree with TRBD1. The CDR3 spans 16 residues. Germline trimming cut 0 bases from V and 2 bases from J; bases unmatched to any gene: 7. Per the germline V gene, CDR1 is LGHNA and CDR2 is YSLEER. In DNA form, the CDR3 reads TGCGCCAGCAGCCAAGACGGCCGGGACAGCACCTACGAGCAGTACTTC. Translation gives CASSQDGRDSTYEQYF.

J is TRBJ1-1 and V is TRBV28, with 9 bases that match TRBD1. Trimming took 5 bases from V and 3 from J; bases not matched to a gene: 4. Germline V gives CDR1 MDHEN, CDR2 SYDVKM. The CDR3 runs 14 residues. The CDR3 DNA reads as TGTGCCAGCAGTACAGGGGGCGCCTACACTGAAGCTTTCTTT. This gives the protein CASSTGGAYTEAFF.

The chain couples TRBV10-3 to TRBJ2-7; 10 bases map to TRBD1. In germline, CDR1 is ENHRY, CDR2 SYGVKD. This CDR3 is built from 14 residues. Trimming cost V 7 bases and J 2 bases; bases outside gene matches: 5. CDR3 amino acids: CAITPGTGAYEQYF. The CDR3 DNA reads TGTGCCATCACCCCCGGGACAGGGGCCTACGAGCAGTACTTC.

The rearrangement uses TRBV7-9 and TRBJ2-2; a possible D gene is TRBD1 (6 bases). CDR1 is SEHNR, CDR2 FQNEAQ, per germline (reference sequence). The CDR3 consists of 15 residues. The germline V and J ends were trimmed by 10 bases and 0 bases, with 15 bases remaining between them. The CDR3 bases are TGTGCCACCAGGCAGGGGTCCGCGAACACCGGGGAGCTGTTTTTT. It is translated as CATRQGSANTGELFF.

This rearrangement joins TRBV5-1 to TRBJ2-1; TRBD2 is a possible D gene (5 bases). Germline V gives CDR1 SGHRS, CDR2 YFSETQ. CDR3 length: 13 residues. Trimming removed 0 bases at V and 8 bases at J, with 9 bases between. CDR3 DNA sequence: TGCGCCAGCAGCTTGGGAGTGCGGGATGAGCAGTTCTTC. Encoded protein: CASSLGVRDEQFF. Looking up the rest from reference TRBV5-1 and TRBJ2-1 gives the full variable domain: KAGVTQTPRYLIKTRGQQVTLSCSPISGHRSVSWYQQTPGQGLQFLFEYFSETQRNKGNFPGRFSGRQFSNSRSEMNVSTLELGDSALYLCASSLGVRDEQFFGPGTRLTVL.

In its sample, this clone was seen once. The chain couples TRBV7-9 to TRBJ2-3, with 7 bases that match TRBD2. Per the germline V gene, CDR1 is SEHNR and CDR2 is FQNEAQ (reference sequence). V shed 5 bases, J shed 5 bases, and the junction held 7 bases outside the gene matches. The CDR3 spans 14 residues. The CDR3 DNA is TGTGCCAGCAGCCCTGTGGCGGGAGTAGATACGCAGTATTTT. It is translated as CASSPVAGVDTQYF.

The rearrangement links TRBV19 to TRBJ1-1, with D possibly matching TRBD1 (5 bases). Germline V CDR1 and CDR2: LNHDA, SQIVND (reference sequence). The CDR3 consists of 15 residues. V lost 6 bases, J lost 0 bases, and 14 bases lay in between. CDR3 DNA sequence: TGTGCCAGTAGCTTAACCGACAGAATGAACACTGAAGCTTTCTTT. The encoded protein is CASSLTDRMNTEAFF.

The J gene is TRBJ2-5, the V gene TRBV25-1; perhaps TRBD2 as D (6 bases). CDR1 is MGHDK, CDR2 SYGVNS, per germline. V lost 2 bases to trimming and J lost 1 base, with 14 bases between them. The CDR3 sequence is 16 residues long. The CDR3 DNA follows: TGTGCCAGCAGTGAACGGGGGACCAAGAGCCAAGAGACCCAGTACTTC. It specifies CASSERGTKSQETQYF.

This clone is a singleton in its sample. Here the CDR3 reads CASSLGQGGYTF. The DNA of the CDR3 is TGTGCCAGCAGTTTGGGACAGGGTGGCTACACCTTC. The rearrangement links TRBV28 to TRBJ1-2, with TRBD1 matching over 9 bases. The V gene's germline CDR1 is MDHEN and CDR2 SYDVKM. The J segment lost 7 bases and the V segment lost 3 bases, leaving 0 bases of the junction unmatched. The CDR3 sequence is 12 residues long.

The DNA of the CDR3 is TGTGCCAGCAGCCGGGGACAGAAATATGGCTACACCTTC. Its translation: CASSRGQKYGYTF. The V call is TRBV7-2, the J call TRBJ1-2; 7 positions agree with TRBD1. J was trimmed by 5 bases and V by 5 bases; bases with no gene match: 5. This CDR3 is built from 13 residues. The germline CDR1 and CDR2 sequences are SGHTA and FQGNSA.

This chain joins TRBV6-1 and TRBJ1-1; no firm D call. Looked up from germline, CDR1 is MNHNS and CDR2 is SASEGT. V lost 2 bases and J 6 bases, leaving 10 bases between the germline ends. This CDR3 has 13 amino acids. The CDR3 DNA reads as TGTGCCAGCAGTGAAAGCGCTTTCTCTGAAGCTTTCTTT. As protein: CASSESAFSEAFF.

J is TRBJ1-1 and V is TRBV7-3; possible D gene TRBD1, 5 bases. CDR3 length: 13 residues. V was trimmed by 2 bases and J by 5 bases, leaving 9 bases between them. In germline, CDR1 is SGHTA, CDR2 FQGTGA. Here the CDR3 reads CASSLGARTEAFF. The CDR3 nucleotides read TGTGCCAGCAGCTTAGGGGCCCGAACTGAAGCTTTCTTT.

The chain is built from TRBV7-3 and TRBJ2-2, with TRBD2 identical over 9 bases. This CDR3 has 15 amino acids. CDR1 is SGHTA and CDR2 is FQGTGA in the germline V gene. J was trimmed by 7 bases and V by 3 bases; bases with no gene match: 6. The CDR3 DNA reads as TGTGCCAGCAGCTTGGCGGGGGGGCCTGGCGGGGAGCTGTTTTTT. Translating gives CASSLAGGPGGELFF.

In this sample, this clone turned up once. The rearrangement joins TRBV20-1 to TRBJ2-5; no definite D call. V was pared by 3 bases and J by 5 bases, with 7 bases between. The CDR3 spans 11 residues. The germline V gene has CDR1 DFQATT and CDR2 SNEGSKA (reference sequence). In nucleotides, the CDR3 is TGCAGTGCTAGCAATACTGAGACCCAGTACTTC. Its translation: CSASNTETQYF.

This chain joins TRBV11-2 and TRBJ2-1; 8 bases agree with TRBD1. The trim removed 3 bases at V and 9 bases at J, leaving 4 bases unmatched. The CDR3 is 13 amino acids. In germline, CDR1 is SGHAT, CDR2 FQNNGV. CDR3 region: CASSFDRGGEQFF. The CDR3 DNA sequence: TGTGCCAGCAGCTTCGACAGGGGAGGTGAGCAGTTCTTC.

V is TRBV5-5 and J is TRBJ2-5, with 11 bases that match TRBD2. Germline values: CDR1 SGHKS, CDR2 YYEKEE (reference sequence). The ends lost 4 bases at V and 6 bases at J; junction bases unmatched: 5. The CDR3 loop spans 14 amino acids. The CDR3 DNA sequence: TGTGCCAGCAGCACCACTAGCGGGAGACAGACCCAGTACTTC. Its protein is CASSTTSGRQTQYF.

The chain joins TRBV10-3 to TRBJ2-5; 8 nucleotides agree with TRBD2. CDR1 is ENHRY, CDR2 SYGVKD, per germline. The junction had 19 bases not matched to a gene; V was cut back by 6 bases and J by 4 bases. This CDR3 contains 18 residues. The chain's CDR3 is CAIRASLLLAGGGETQYF. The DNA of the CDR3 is TGTGCCATCAGGGCATCCCTCCTTCTAGCCGGGGGGGGAGAGACCCAGTACTTC.

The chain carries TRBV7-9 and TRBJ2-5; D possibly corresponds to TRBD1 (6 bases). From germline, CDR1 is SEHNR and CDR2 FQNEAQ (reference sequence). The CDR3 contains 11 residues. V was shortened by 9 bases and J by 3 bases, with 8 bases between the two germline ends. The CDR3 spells CASGQKETQYF. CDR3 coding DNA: TGTGCCAGTGGACAGAAAGAGACCCAGTACTTC.